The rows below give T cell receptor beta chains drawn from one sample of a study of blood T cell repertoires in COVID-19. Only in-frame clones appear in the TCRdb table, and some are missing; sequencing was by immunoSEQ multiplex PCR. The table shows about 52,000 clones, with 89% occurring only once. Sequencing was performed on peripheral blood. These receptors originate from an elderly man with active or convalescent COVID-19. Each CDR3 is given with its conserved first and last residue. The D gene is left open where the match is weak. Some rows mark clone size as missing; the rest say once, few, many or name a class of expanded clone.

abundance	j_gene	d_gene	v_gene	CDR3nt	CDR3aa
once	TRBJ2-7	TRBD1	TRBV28	TGTGCCAGCAGTGAGACAGGGAGCCGGGAGCAGTACTTC	CASSETGSREQYF
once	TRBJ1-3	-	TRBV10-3	TGTGCCATCAGTGGCGCAGGCATCTCTGGAAACACCATATATTTT	CAISGAGISGNTIYF
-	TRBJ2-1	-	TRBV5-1	TGCGCCAGCAGCTTGGGAGCGGGCGCTTTCAATGAGCAGTTCTTC	CASSLGAGAFNEQFF
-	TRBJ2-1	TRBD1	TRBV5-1	TGCGCCAGCAGCACAGGGGTGAACAATGAGCAGTTCTTC	CASSTGVNNEQFF
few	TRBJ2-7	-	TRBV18	TGTGCCAGCTCACCGGGCGAATTTAAGTACTTC	CASSPGEFKYF
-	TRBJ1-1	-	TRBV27	TGTGCCAGCAGTTTATATATACACGGGGAGGCTGAAGCTTTCTTT	CASSLYIHGEAEAFF
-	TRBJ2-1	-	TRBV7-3	TGTGCCAGCAGCTTTGGGGGCATAAATGAGCAGTTCTTC	CASSFGGINEQFF
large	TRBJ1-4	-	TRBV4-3	TGCGCCAGCAGCCACCAAGGAGGGGGGGCCGATAATGAAAAACTGTTTTTT	CASSHQGGGADNEKLFF
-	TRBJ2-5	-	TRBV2	TGTGCCAGCAGTGGATCGAGGGGGGGCAGGGAGACCCAGTACTTC	CASSGSRGGRETQYF
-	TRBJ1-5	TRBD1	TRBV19	TGTGCCAGCACGACTCGGACAGGGGTTCAGCCCCAGCATTTT	CASTTRTGVQPQHF
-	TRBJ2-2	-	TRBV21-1	TGTGCCAGCAGCAAAGACGGGGGGGAGCTGTTTTTT	CASSKDGGELFF
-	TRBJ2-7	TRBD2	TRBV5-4	TGTGCCAGCAGCCGCGGACTAGCGGGAGTTACATACGAGCAGTACTTC	CASSRGLAGVTYEQYF
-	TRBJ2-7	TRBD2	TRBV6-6	TGTGCCAGCAGTTACTATAGACTAGCGGGGGAGTACGAGCAGTACTTC	CASSYYRLAGEYEQYF
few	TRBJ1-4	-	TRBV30	TGTGCCTCCCTCTCCAATGAAAAACTGTTTTTT	CASLSNEKLFF
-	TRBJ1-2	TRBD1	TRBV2	TGTGCCAGCGAAATGGACAGGACGGGCTACACCTTC	CASEMDRTGYTF
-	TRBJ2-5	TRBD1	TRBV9	TGTGCCAGCAGCGTAGGACAGGGGGCTCCCCAAGAGACCCAGTACTTC	CASSVGQGAPQETQYF
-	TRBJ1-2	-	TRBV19	TGTGCCAGTAGTGCCCAACAGGACGGCTACTATGGCTACACCTTC	CASSAQQDGYYGYTF
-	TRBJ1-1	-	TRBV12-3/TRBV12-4	TGTGCCAGCAGTTTCCCGAGGACTGAAGCTTTCTTT	CASSFPRTEAFF
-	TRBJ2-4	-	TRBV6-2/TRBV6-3	TGTGCCAGCAGTGATCGGATAGCGGAAAACATTCAGTACTTC	CASSDRIAENIQYF
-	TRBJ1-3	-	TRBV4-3	TGCGCCAGCAGCCCACAGCCTTGGGTTAGCTCTGGAAACACCATATATTTT	CASSPQPWVSSGNTIYF
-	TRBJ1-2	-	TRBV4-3	TGCGCCAGCAGCCAAGACGTCGGGGACAAGTATGGCTACACCTTC	CASSQDVGDKYGYTF
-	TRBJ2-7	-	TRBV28	TGTGCCAGCAGTAGACGGAGTAACTACGAGCAGTACTTC	CASSRRSNYEQYF
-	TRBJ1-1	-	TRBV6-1	TGTGCCAGCAGTCAGACAGACTCGAACACTGAAGCTTTCTTT	CASSQTDSNTEAFF
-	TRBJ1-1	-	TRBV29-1	TGCAGCGTTGTGCGGGTGACCAACACTGAAGCTTTCTTT	CSVVRVTNTEAFF
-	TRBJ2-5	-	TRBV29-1	TGCAGCGCCGGTCGGGTAGGAGAGACCCAGTACTTC	CSAGRVGETQYF
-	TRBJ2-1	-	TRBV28	TGTGCCTCCCAGGGGTCCTACAATGAGCAGTTCTTC	CASQGSYNEQFF
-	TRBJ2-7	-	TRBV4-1	TGCGCCACCCCTAGGGGGGGTACCTCCTACGAGCGGTACTTC	CATPRGGTSYERYF
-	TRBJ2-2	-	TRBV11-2	TGTGCCAGCAGCTTTCAGGGTTACACCGGGGAGCTGTTTTTT	CASSFQGYTGELFF
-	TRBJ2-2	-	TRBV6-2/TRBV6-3	TGTGCCAGCAGTTTTACCGGGTGGCCTTCGGCCGGGGAGCTGTTTTTT	CASSFTGWPSAGELFF
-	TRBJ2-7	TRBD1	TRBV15	TGTGCCACCAGCAGAAGGACAGGGGGATCCGAGCAGTACTTC	CATSRRTGGSEQYF
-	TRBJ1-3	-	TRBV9	TGTGCCAGCAGCCCCAGACGCGGGGAAGTCTCTGGAAACACCATATATTTT	CASSPRRGEVSGNTIYF
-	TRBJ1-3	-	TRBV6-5	TGTGCCACAGGCGGGGCTGGAAACACCATATATTTT	CATGGAGNTIYF
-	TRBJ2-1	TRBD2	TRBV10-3	TGTGCCATCAGTGGGACTAGCGGGGACAATGAGCAGTTCTTC	CAISGTSGDNEQFF
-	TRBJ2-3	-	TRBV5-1	TGCGCCAGCAGCTTGTTTAGGGCTAGCGGCACAGATACGCAGTATTTT	CASSLFRASGTDTQYF
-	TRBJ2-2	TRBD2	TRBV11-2	TGTGCCAGCAGCCTAGGCAGTGCGGGGGGGCCCGGGGAGCTGTTTTTT	CASSLGSAGGPGELFF
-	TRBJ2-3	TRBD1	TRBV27	TGTGCCAGCAGATCGGGACAGGGGACCCCAGATACGCAGTATTTT	CASRSGQGTPDTQYF
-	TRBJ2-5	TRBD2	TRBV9	TGTGCCAGCAGCTTTGGACTAGCGAAGGAGACCCAGTACTTC	CASSFGLAKETQYF
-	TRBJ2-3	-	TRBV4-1	TGCGCCAGCAGCCAAGCCTCGACTAGATCAGATACGCAGTATTTT	CASSQASTRSDTQYF
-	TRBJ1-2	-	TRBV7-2	TGTGCCAGCAGCCCAGGGACACAACGAAGTCATGGCTACACCTTC	CASSPGTQRSHGYTF
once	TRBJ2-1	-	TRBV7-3	TGTGCCAGCAGCAGTTACCGCGGTCCTGAGCAGTTCTTC	CASSSYRGPEQFF
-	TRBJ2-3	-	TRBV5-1	TGCGCCAGCAGCCCTCGGACAGTAGCAGATACGCAGTATTTT	CASSPRTVADTQYF
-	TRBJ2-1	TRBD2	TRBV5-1	TGCGCCAGCAACCTAGGACTAGCCTCGGATGAGCAGTTCTTC	CASNLGLASDEQFF
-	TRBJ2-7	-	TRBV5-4	TGTGCCAGCAGCCTGGACCTAGTCAGCGACGAGCAGTACTTC	CASSLDLVSDEQYF